One sample yielded the 21 T cell receptor beta chains listed below, sequenced in a study of blood T cell repertoires in COVID-19. TCRdb keeps only in-frame clones here, not all; method: immunoSEQ multiplex PCR. The sample lists 200,000 to 300,000 clones, about 80% seen once, with about 2% in the top ten. Sequencing used peripheral blood. These receptors were taken from an elderly woman with acute or convalescent COVID-19.

The chain combines TRBV7-9 with TRBJ2-2, with a tentative D call TRBD2 (7 bases). V lost 5 bases and J lost 0, with 16 bases in between. The CDR3 has 17 residues. CDR1 is SEHNR and CDR2 is FQNEAQ in the germline V gene (reference sequence). In DNA form, the CDR3 reads TGTGCCAGCAGCCCCCGGGGGCGGGGGTCGAACACCGGGGAGCTGTTTTTT. This encodes CASSPRGRGSNTGELFF.

The sample holds a few counts of this clone. The chain joins TRBV5-1 to TRBJ1-2; D is undetermined. Trimming pared 4 bases from V and 1 base from J, leaving 14 bases between. There are 15 residues in the CDR3. The germline CDR1 and CDR2 sequences are SGHRS and YFSETQ. The CDR3 DNA reads TGCGCCAGCAGCCGTGAGGGTGGGGTTAACTATGGCTACACCTTC. Its protein is CASSREGGVNYGYTF.

In its sample, this clone was seen a few times. The rearrangement uses TRBV28 and TRBJ1-1; D ambiguous. Trimming pared 2 bases from V and 4 bases from J, leaving 11 bases between. Germline V gene data show CDR1 as MDHEN and CDR2 as SYDVKM. The CDR3 length is 14 residues. As DNA, the CDR3 is TGTGCCAGCAGTTTACCTAGTCGGAGCACTGAAGCTTTCTTT. Translated: CASSLPSRSTEAFF.

The rearrangement links TRBV5-3 to TRBJ1-2, with D possibly being TRBD1 (5 bases). TRBV5-3 is known as an ORF, though its function is uncertain. Trimming stripped 0 bases from V and 4 bases from J, with 16 bases between. The CDR3 runs 16 residues. CDR3 in DNA: TGTGCCAGAAGCTTGGAACTGTGTCAGGGATTCTATGGCTACACCTTC. Protein sequence: CARSLELCQGFYGYTF.

This chain uses TRBV28 with TRBJ2-3; 7 bases are a match to TRBD2. CDR3 size: 15 residues. In germline, CDR1 is MDHEN, CDR2 SYDVKM. The ends lost 6 bases at V and 1 base at J; junction bases unmatched: 7. Here the CDR3 DNA reads TGTGCCAGCAGGGGCGGGGGACTTGGCACAGATACGCAGTATTTT. It specifies CASRGGGLGTDTQYF.

This chain uses TRBV2 with TRBJ1-4; D might be TRBD1 (5 bases). Trimming took 6 bases from V and 4 from J, leaving 12 bases between them. Per the germline V gene, CDR1 is SNHLY and CDR2 is FYNNEI. This CDR3 has 14 residues. The DNA of the CDR3 is TGTGCCAGCAGCAATCAGGGATTTAATGAAAAACTGTTTTTT. This gives the protein CASSNQGFNEKLFF. Full variable domain (rest looked up from reference TRBV2 and TRBJ1-4): EPEVTQTPSHQVTQMGQEVILRCVPISNHLYFYWYRQILGQKVEFLVSFYNNEISEKSEIFDDQFSVERPDGSNFTLKIRSTKLEDSAMYFCASSNQGFNEKLFFGSGTQLSVL.

This chain links TRBV10-3 with TRBJ2-3; the match to TRBD2 covers 12 bases. The germline V gene has CDR1 ENHRY and CDR2 SYGVKD. With V trimmed by 6 bases and J by 6 bases, 7 bases remained unmatched. The CDR3 sequence is 15 residues long. Here the CDR3 DNA reads TGTGCCATCAGCGCCGGGACTAGCGGGCCGGATACGCAGTATTTT. As protein: CAISAGTSGPDTQYF.

The chain combines TRBV19 with TRBJ1-3; 7 bases are a match to TRBD1. J lost 2 bases, V lost 5 bases, and 3 bases had no gene match. The CDR3 is made up of 14 amino acids. CDR1 is LNHDA, CDR2 SQIVND, per germline (reference sequence). The CDR3: CASSVDRAGNTIYF. CDR3 bases: TGTGCCAGTAGTGTTGACAGGGCTGGAAACACCATATATTTT.

The chain is built from TRBV3-1 (or the pseudogene TRBV3-2) and TRBJ2-1, with 11 bases lining up with TRBD2. Germline V gene lookup returns CDR1 LGHDT and CDR2 YNNKEL (reference sequence). The J segment lost 5 bases and the V segment lost 4 bases, leaving 4 bases of the junction unmatched. The CDR3 length is 15 residues. The CDR3 DNA reads as TGTGCCAGCAGCCCCCGACTAGCGGGGCACAATGAGCAGTTCTTC. It yields the protein CASSPRLAGHNEQFF.

The chain is built from TRBV28 and TRBJ2-3; maybe TRBD2 (6 bases). CDR1 is MDHEN and CDR2 is SYDVKM in the germline V gene. Trimming took off 1 base at V and 2 bases at J, with 10 bases between the two ends. This CDR3 has 15 residues. CDR3 in DNA: TGTGCCAGCAGTTTATCGCGGGGCAACACAGATACGCAGTATTTT. This encodes CASSLSRGNTDTQYF.

This clone showed up just a few times. The V call is TRBV27, the J call TRBJ1-4, with D possibly being TRBD1 (5 bases). The V gene's germline CDR1 is MNHEY and CDR2 SMNVEV (reference sequence). The V and J ends lost 6 bases and 6 bases respectively, with 23 bases between them. The CDR3 consists of 17 residues. CDR3 nucleotides: TGTGCCAGCAGCCCGATGCCCTTAACAGGAGTGGATGAAAAACTGTTTTTT. It translates to CASSPMPLTGVDEKLFF.

V and J are TRBV7-6 and TRBJ2-5; 8 bases are shared with TRBD2. The CDR3 totals 14 residues. The V gene end was trimmed by 5 bases and the J gene end by 4 bases; junction bases not matched to a gene: 6. The V gene's germline CDR1 is SGHVS and CDR2 FNYEAQ. The CDR3 sequence: CASSPPGLVETQYF. The CDR3 nucleotides are TGTGCCAGCAGCCCACCGGGACTAGTAGAGACCCAGTACTTC.

V usage is TRBV12-5 and J usage is TRBJ2-7, with D maybe TRBD2 (5 bases). The length of the CDR3 is 12 residues. Germline V gives CDR1 LGHNT, CDR2 FRNRAP. Deletions cut 4 bases from V and 5 bases from J, with 9 bases between. This chain's CDR3 is CASGYEGDEQYF. CDR3 bases: TGTGCTAGTGGTTACGAGGGAGACGAGCAGTACTTC. The full variable domain, its missing parts supplied by reference TRBV12-5 and TRBJ2-7, is DARVTQTPRHKVTEMGQEVTMRCQPILGHNTVFWYRQTMMQGLELLAYFRNRAPLDDSGMPKDRFSAEMPDATLATLKIQPSEPRDSAVYFCASGYEGDEQYFGPGTRLTVT.

The V gene is TRBV23-1, the J gene TRBJ1-1; D not resolved. TRBV23-1 has ORF status, its function being uncertain. The CDR3 totals 14 residues. V gave up 2 bases and J gave up 5 bases, with 12 bases separating them. DNA for the CDR3: TGCGCCAGCAGTCAACCTGAATGGGCAACTGAAGCTTTCTTT. It is translated as CASSQPEWATEAFF.

This chain links TRBV13 with TRBJ2-7, with unresolved D. Germline loops: CDR1 PRHDT, CDR2 FYEKMQ (reference sequence). V was clipped by 6 bases and J by 4 bases, with 7 bases between them. This CDR3 spans 11 amino acids. CDR3 protein: CASSLGYEQYF. As DNA, the CDR3 is TGTGCCAGCAGTCTCGGGTACGAGCAGTACTTC.

The V call is TRBV4-1, the J call TRBJ2-2; 7 bases fit TRBD2. The CDR3 has 15 residues. J was trimmed by 0 bases and V by 11 bases; bases with no gene match: 9. The germline V gene encodes CDR1 MGHRA and CDR2 YSYEKL. The CDR3 nucleotides are TGCGCCGGGGGGGAACTAGCGTCGAACACCGGGGAGCTGTTTTTT. This gives the protein CAGGELASNTGELFF.

As for this clone: The sample holds other DNA sequences that translate to the same CDR3. The rearrangement joins TRBV10-3 to TRBJ1-1; perhaps TRBD1 as D (6 bases). V shed 3 bases and J shed 2 bases, with 10 bases lying between them. Germline-derived CDR1 and CDR2 are ENHRY and SYGVKD. The CDR3 totals 14 residues. CDR3 residues: CAISERGGNTEAFF. For the CDR3, the DNA is TGTGCCATCAGTGAAAGGGGGGGCAACACTGAAGCTTTCTTT.

In its sample, this clone was seen once. The rearrangement uses TRBV3-1 (or the pseudogene TRBV3-2) and TRBJ1-6; D uncertain. The CDR3 runs 15 residues. Germline V gene sequence: CDR1 LGHDT, CDR2 YNNKEL (reference sequence). V dropped 3 bases and J dropped 7 bases, with 13 bases sitting between them. In DNA, the CDR3 is TGTGCCAGCAGCCACGGAGGGTTTGAGAATTCACCCCTCCACTTT. This sequence encodes CASSHGGFENSPLHF.

The chain recombines TRBV7-2 with TRBJ1-6; 11 bases align to TRBD1. V trimming: 4 bases; J trimming: 6 bases; junction bases outside the gene matches: 2. CDR3 length: 15 residues. Looked up from germline, CDR1 is SGHTA and CDR2 is FQGNSA. The CDR3 protein is CASSSDRGPNSPLHF. The CDR3 region has the DNA TGTGCCAGCAGCTCGGACAGGGGGCCTAATTCACCCCTCCACTTT.

The chain recombines TRBV29-1 with TRBJ2-7; D uncertain. CDR3 length equals 11 residues. From germline, CDR1 is SQVTM and CDR2 ANQGSEA. Trimming stripped 4 bases from V and 5 bases from J, with 9 bases between. The CDR3 nucleotides are TGCAGCGTTGCGCGATTCGACGAGCAGTACTTC. Its translation: CSVARFDEQYF.

V is TRBV7-9 and J is TRBJ1-2, with TRBD1 as a possible D gene (5 bases). CDR1 SEHNR and CDR2 FQNEAQ come from the germline V gene (reference sequence). This CDR3 region has 19 residues. V was trimmed by 1 base and J by 2 bases, leaving 23 bases between them. For the CDR3, the DNA is TGTGCCAGCAGCTTAGGGATTCTCGGGACTCCTGGGGAAAACTATGGCTACACCTTC. Amino acid sequence: CASSLGILGTPGENYGYTF.